This T cell receptor (beta chain) was sequenced in a study of blood T cell repertoires in COVID-19. At the level of the study: From the United States, Italy and Spain came samples of acute and convalescent COVID-19. From T cells, B-cell-depleted T cells, or PBMCs came the material, which was cDNA or gDNA.

Per the authors' pipeline: It was from reference gene primer amplification that nucleated cell counts were estimated. Only in-frame clones appear in the TCRdb table, and some are missing; sequencing was by immunoSEQ multiplex PCR. The D gene and trimming were derived from the DNA, and the V and J assignments and clone size from that table. The table lists 140,000 to 150,000 clones, approximately 88% of them singletons. The sequence came from a woman between 50 and 59 years old with acute or convalescent COVID-19. Specimen: peripheral blood.

CDR3 sequence reads: CASSEAHRGPDNTIYF. DNA for the CDR3: TGTGCCAGCAGTGAAGCACACAGGGGCCCGGATAACACCATATATTTT. The V gene is TRBV2, the J gene TRBJ1-3, with 7 bases lining up with TRBD1. The CDR3 spans 16 residues. With V trimmed by 0 bases and J by 7 bases, 9 bases remained unmatched. Germline V gene sequence: CDR1 SNHLY, CDR2 FYNNEI.